The source of this TCR beta chain is a study of cytomegalovirus exposure and HLA in healthy donors (dated by TCRdb to about 2017). Broadly, across the study: An earlier analysis of around 600 of the donors reported 250 to 350 Gb of sequence data and approximately 110 million unique TCR beta sequences from roughly 200 million T cells. An early release that covered roughly 600 HLA-typed donors contained around 300 gigabases of sequencing data and around 85 million unique TCR sequences. The genetic ancestry cluster associated with self-reported Caucasian donors included over 80% of the 300 to 400 genotyped donors. The study was designed to test whether signatures of past pathogen exposure could be identified by cataloging public T cell receptors. Using immunosequencing, the study profiled T cell repertoires from 666 subjects and related those repertoires to cytomegalovirus serostatus. Along with the approximately 650-subject first cohort, a separate validation cohort of over a hundred different subjects was used. To predict cytomegalovirus infection status, the study combined high-throughput TCR immunosequencing, statistical association of individual TCRs with disease status, and machine learning. To study patterns of TCR occurrence, a later analysis re-analyzed previously published TCR beta repertoires from just over 650 donors and added high-resolution HLA genotyping. Rather than using new phenotypic data, the later analysis identified candidate immune exposures from TCR beta sequences and from how often those sequences occurred across donors. To decide whether each TCR beta V gene segment behaved as functional or pseudogenic, an earlier analysis of approximately 600 of the donors relied on high-throughput TCR beta sequencing. Donor age, sex, ethnicity and CMV serostatus were collected together with the repertoire data. A later genetic analysis took genome-wide SNP genotypes for about three fifths of the roughly 700 donors and used that subset as a discovery cohort. Every discovery cohort repertoire had been produced on one sequencing platform. HLA typing included class I and class II loci at four-digit resolution. The number of typed donors differed by locus: about 620-640 for A, B, C, DRB1 and DQB1; some 540 for DQA1; around 610 for DPA1; and roughly 450 for DPB1. Roughly five DR-DQ haplotypes were treated as single units for association and clustering because of strong linkage in the cohort. On average, over 200,000 unique TCR beta nucleotide sequences were sequenced per donor among some 430 genotyped donors of the cohort, with roughly 18% of those sequences being non-productive.

In total, roughly 670 healthy bone marrow donors made up the cohort. At the time of sampling, all cohort members were nominally healthy, though unrecorded immune exposures were likely present. The donor tested CMV seropositive, placing the donor among the 289 seropositive members of the cohort. A peripheral blood sample was provided by each donor, and peripheral blood mononuclear cells were used for TCR beta sequencing. The Qiagen DNeasy Blood Extraction Kit was used to extract genomic DNA from the blood cell samples. The paper's findings and limits, for the study overall: Sequencing depth was assumed to be roughly uniform across donors in the presence/absence analyses, though that assumption may not hold. A total of 150 to 200 TCR beta chains were listed by the study as associated with cytomegalovirus. At a false discovery rate of 0.05, a later analysis linked 16,951 TCR beta sequences to specific HLA alleles. In vitro tests confirmed that a few of the cytomegalovirus-associated TCR beta chains recognize cytomegalovirus antigens. In a later genetic analysis, fewer N-insertions in productive TCRs were reported among donors in an Asian-associated ancestry cluster than the roughly 640-donor mean. While some public TCRs were present in many individuals, most TCR sequences turned up only very rarely across donors. The classifier was reported to diagnose cytomegalovirus status with high specificity and sensitivity in both the original cohort and the validation cohort. For the cohort, immune exposure information was limited to CMV serostatus. According to a later analysis, TCR association rates differed among HLA loci, with DRB1 alleles showing the most associated TCRs and HLA-C alleles showing the fewest. The authors suggested that the approach could potentially be generalized to other disease states and immunological phenotypes. When HLA alleles, especially DR and DQ, strongly co-occurred, attributing TCR associations to individual alleles was difficult. V-gene and J-gene trimming of TCR beta chains was associated with a missense DCLRE1C variant in a later genetic analysis, and the association was replicated in an independent cohort. Because counts were too low, 15 to 20 rarely observed V segments, including chromosome 9 orphons, were left out of the earlier analysis of 587 of the donors. A further reported finding was that TCR beta sequences accurately predicted the HLA-A and HLA-B alleles for most subjects in the first cohort. A group of highly shared sequence variants was considered likely to be a technical artifact of the sequencing pipeline. Correlated functional status among segregating V segments might be attributable to linkage disequilibrium, but an unknown experimental factor could not be ruled out. HLA typing was unavailable for some donors at each locus, so association tests used only the typed subset. The cohort was sequenced for TCR beta chains only, and without alpha or paired-chain data the features that could be detected were limited. Several of the top co-occurrence clusters appeared to be linked to parvovirus B19, influenza, CMV and Epstein-Barr virus, according to a later analysis. According to a later analysis, most CMV-associated TCR beta chains appeared to be HLA-restricted, and the HLA associations seemed to be driven largely by CMV exposure. Some IMGT-functional V segments, including TRBV6-2 and TRBV6-3, could not be told apart with the 87-base-pair reads, so those segments were excluded. In an earlier analysis of fewer than 700 of the donors, most TCR beta V segments appeared in productive rearrangements about 87% or about 30% of the time, broadly matching IMGT annotations. A later analysis found that HLA-associated TCR beta chains were more clonally expanded and had lower generation probabilities than equally common non-associated chains.

Sequences SGDLS (CDR1) and YYNGEE (CDR2) are obtained from the germline V gene. From the cysteine through the phenylalanine, the CDR3 covers 11 amino acids. The entry retains the CDR3 DNA only, 33 bases that are in frame from base 1. Libraries were made using the immunoSEQ multiplex PCR assay. For the multiplex PCR, a mixture combining 60 forward primers for TCR Vbeta segments and 13 reverse primers for TCR Jbeta segments was used. Amplification of the CDR3 region of rearranged TCR beta genes was performed with a multiplex PCR assay on genomic DNA. The amplified TCR beta libraries were sequenced on the Illumina HiSeq System as 87-base-pair reads. In the paper's pipeline: A later analysis counted tens of millions of unique TCR beta chains across the 650 to 700 repertoires, and roughly 9.9 million of these chains were shared by at least two donors. A nearest-neighbor algorithm error-corrected the raw reads and collapsed the reads into unique sequences, merging closely related sequences to remove PCR and sequencing errors. CDR3 sequences were aligned to IMGT reference sequences to assign V, D and J gene segments. Each retained sequence needed at least a six-nucleotide match to both a V gene segment and a J gene segment. A rearrangement was called productive if the CDR3 had no stop codons and remained in frame with V and J, and every other rearrangement was called non-productive. CDR3 was defined by IMGT convention, running from the second conserved V-encoded cysteine to the conserved J-encoded phenylalanine. In an earlier analysis of around 600 of the donors, sequences lacking an unambiguous match to a single V gene segment were excluded. In an earlier analysis of a few hundred of the donors, V segments were called functional above 56.7% productive rearrangements and were called segregating when the between-donor standard deviation exceeded 5%. To diagnose cytomegalovirus status from the catalog of TCR beta chain sequences, a statistical classification framework was built. A later analysis assigned V and J genes by comparing TCR nucleotide sequences with IMGT/GENE-DB human TR gene sequences. The TCRdist pipeline was used in a later analysis to assign CDR3 sequences and most-parsimonious VDJ recombination scenarios. A later analysis defined each TCR beta chain by its CDR3 amino acid sequence plus V-gene family, and excluded reads lacking a unique V-gene family. A later analysis removed several hundred highly shared, low-generation-probability nucleotide sequences to deal with suspected cross-contamination and a sequencing artifact. In a later analysis, a clonal expansion index was calculated for each public chain from normalized within-repertoire ranks of inferred template counts. In a later analysis, generation probabilities were computed with a VDJ recombination model fitted to out-of-frame rearrangements, and the resulting probabilities were checked against IGoR. Hypergeometric tests were used in a later analysis to score TCR-TCR, TCR-HLA and TCR-CMV co-occurrence, with a repertoire-size bias correction applied to the TCR pairs. In a later analysis, false discovery rates were estimated by permuting HLA or CMV assignments 20 times. In a later analysis, co-occurring TCRs were grouped using DBSCAN, with TCRdist sequence similarity added in when clustering inside HLA-allele-positive subsets. Repertoires with fewer than 30,000 or more than 120,000 public chains were left out of co-occurrence clustering, as were a few repertoires with anomalous nucleotide sharing. Drawn from immuneACCESS, this table holds only the in-frame rearrangements with V and J called that TCRdb kept. Clones are partly lost; checked studies trace under half to an unresolved V gene and leave the rest unexplained. Clone size and the V and J calls come from that table; the DNA yielded D and trimming. This sample holds some 120,000 clones; about 10% were observed only once. The top ten clonotypes cover approximately 4.4% of the sample.

In this sample, this clone turned up a few times. Its recognized antigen is unknown. No base qualities exist here, and no much larger clone lies one base off it. Recombination linked TRBV9 to TRBJ1-1; D gene: possibly TRBD1, on 6 matching bases. The origin of this receptor is a woman under 30 in good health and CMV-seropositive. Sequenced material: PBMCs. The nucleotides are TGTGCAGAGGGGGGGGACACTGAAGCTTTCTTT. This gives the protein CAEGGDTEAFF.